The source of this T cell receptor beta chain is a study of T cell responses to AZD1222 COVID-19 vaccine. Findings of the study overall: Spike-spanning, vaccine-associated CD4 TCRs were dominant at 160-218 and 743-854. A rise in Spike-specific TCR breadth and depth followed two AZD1222 doses. It was only a handful of AZD1222 recipients who were seropositive at baseline.

Details on this clone: The target antigen is unknown.

The protocol was immunoSEQ multiplex PCR, while the TCRdb copy is restricted to in-frame clones and leaves out a portion. Here the sample spans around 15,000 clones, 65% to 80% being singletons. This receptor was identified in an adult who received the AZD1222 COVID-19 vaccine. Sequencing used peripheral blood, obtained 28 days after the second AZD1222 dose.

CDR3 nucleotide sequence: TGTGCCAGCTCACTCCGGGACAGGGGTCCAGATACGCAGTATTTT. It yields the protein CASSLRDRGPDTQYF. This chain joins TRBV18 and TRBJ2-3, with 10 bases identical to TRBD1. The germline V gene has CDR1 KGHSH and CDR2 LQKENI. The CDR3 runs 15 residues. After removal of 4 bases from V and 4 bases from J, the junction contained 5 bases not matched to a gene. Based on the CDR3 plus reference TRBV18 and TRBJ2-3, the full variable domain is NAGVMQNPRHLVRRRGQEARLRCSPMKGHSHVYWYRQLPEEGLKFMVYLQKENIIDESGMPKERFSAEFPKEGPSILRIQQVVRGDSAAYFCASSLRDRGPDTQYFGPGTRLTVL.